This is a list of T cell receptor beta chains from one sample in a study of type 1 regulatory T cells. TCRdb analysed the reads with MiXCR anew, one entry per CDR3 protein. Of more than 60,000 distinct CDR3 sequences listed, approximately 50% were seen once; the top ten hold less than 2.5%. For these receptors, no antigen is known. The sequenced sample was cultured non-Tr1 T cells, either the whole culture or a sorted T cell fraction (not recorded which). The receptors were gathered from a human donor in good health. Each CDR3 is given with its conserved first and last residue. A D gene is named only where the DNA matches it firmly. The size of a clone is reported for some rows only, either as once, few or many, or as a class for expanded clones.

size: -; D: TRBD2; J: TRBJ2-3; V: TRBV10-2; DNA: TGCGCCAGCAGTGCGTTGACTAGCGGGTTCACAGATACGCAGTATTTT; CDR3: CASSALTSGFTDTQYF
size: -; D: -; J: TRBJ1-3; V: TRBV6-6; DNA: TGTGCCAGCACCTCGGAACTTACCTCTGGAAACACCATATATTTT; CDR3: CASTSELTSGNTIYF
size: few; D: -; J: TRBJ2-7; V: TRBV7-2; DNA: TGTGCCAGCAGCTTAGGAGGACTAATCTACGAGCAGTACTTC; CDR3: CASSLGGLIYEQYF
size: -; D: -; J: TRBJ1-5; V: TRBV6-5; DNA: TGTGCCAGCAGTTCCACATTTTCTGGACCGCCTAATCAGCCCCAGCATTTT; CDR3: CASSSTFSGPPNQPQHF
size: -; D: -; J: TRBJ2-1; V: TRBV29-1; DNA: TGCAGCGTTGGCTTACAGGTCCACAATGAGCAGTTCTTC; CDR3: CSVGLQVHNEQFF
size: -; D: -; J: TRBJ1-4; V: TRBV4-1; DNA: TGCGCCAGCAGCTTCGGAAGCGGGAACGCGGAAAAACTGTTTTTT; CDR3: CASSFGSGNAEKLFF
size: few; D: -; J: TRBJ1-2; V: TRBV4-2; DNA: TGTGCCAGCAGCCAAGGGGAGTGGGGCTACACCTTC; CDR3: CASSQGEWGYTF
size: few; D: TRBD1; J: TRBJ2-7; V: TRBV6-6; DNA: TGTGCCAGCAGCCTATCGGGACAGGGCCGCGAGCAGTACTTC; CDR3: CASSLSGQGREQYF
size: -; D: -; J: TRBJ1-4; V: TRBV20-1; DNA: TGCAGTGCTCGCCCTCCCTCGGGGGCCCGTGAAAAACTGTTTTTT; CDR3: CSARPPSGAREKLFF
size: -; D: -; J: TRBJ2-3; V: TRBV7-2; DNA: TGTGCCAGCTGCTTAATCGCGGGAAGCACAGATACGCAGTATTTT; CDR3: CASCLIAGSTDTQYF
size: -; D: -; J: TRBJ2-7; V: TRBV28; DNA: TGTGCCAGCAGCGCAACTAGTCAGGGGACCTACGAGCAGTACTTC; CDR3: CASSATSQGTYEQYF
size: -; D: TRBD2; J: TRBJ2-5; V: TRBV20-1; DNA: TGCAGTGCTAGAGGGTTAGCGGGGGGCCCGTACCAAGAGACCCAGTACTTC; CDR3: CSARGLAGGPYQETQYF
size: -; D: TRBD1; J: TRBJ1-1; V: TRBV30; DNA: TGTGCACAGGGGAGGTCGGCGGCGAGCACTGAAGCTTTCTTT; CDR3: CAQGRSAASTEAFF
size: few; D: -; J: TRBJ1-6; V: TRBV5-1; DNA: TGCGCCAGCAGCTTGGACAGCTCTTTGAATTCACCCCTCCACTTT; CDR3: CASSLDSSLNSPLHF
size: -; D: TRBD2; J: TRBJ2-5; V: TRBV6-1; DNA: TGTGCCAGCAAGGGTGCTAGCGGGGGGCAAGAGACCCAGTACTTC; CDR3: CASKGASGGQETQYF
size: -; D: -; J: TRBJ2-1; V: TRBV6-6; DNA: TGTGCCAGCAATGACGCTATTCCCCTCGGGTTGAATGAGCAGTTCTTC; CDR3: CASNDAIPLGLNEQFF
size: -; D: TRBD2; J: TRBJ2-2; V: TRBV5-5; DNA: TGTGCCAGCAGCTTGACTCTAGCGGGGGTTAACACCGGGGAGCTGTTTTTT; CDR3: CASSLTLAGVNTGELFF
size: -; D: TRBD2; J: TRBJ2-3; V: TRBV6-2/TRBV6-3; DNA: TGTGCCAGCAGTTCCACCCTCCAGCGGGGGAGCACAGATACGCAGTATTTT; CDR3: CASSSTLQRGSTDTQYF
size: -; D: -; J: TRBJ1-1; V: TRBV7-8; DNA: TGTGCCAGCAGCCCCCACGCCTCTTACATGAACACTGAAGCTTTCTTT; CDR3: CASSPHASYMNTEAFF
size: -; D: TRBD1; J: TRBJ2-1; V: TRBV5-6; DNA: TGTGCCAGCAGCTCCGGGACAGGGGTGCATGAGCAGTTCTTC; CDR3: CASSSGTGVHEQFF
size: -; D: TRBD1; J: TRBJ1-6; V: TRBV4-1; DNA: TGCGCCAGCAGCCAAGTGATGGGTGTGGACAGGGAGAATTCACCCCTCCACTTT; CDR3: CASSQVMGVDRENSPLHF
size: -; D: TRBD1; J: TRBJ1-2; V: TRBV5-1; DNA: TGCGCCAGCAGCCCGGACAGGGCTCTCTATGGCTACACCTTC; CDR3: CASSPDRALYGYTF
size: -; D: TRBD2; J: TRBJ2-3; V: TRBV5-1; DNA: TGCGCCAGTACTTTCGGGGGGGGCACAGATACGCAGTATTTT; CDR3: CASTFGGGTDTQYF
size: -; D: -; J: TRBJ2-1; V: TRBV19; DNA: TGTGCCAGTAGTATCGGAGCTCCCGGACGGTACAATGAGCAGTTCTTC; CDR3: CASSIGAPGRYNEQFF
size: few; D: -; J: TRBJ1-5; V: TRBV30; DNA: TGTGCCTGGAGAGCGGACAGTTACGGCAATCAGCCCCAGCATTTT; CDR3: CAWRADSYGNQPQHF
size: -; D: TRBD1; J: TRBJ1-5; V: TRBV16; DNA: TGTGCCAGCAGCCCTCGACAGGGGATTCAGCCCCAGCATTTT; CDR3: CASSPRQGIQPQHF
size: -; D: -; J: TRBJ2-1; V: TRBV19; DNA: TGTGCCAGTAGTATGACGGAGCGGTCCTACAATGAGCAGTTCTTC; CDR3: CASSMTERSYNEQFF
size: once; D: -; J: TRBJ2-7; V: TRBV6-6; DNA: TGTGCCAGCAGTTACCCGAGGGGGGGATCCTACGAGCAGTACTTC; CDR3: CASSYPRGGSYEQYF
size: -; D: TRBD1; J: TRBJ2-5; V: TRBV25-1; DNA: TGTGCCAGCGGCCCCAGGACAGGGGGCCAAGAGACCCAGTACTTC; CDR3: CASGPRTGGQETQYF
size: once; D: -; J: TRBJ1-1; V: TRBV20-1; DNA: TGCAGTGCTAGAGAGGCAGGGATGGGGACTGAAGCTTTCTTT; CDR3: CSAREAGMGTEAFF
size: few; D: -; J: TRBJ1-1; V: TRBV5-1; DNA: TGCGCCAGCAGCTTGGAGGGCAGCACTGAAGCTTTCTTT; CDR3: CASSLEGSTEAFF
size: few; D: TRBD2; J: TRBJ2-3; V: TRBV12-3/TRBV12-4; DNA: TGTGCCAGCAGTTTAGCCCCGGGACTAGCGGGGGGGCGGGATACGCAGTATTTT; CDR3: CASSLAPGLAGGRDTQYF
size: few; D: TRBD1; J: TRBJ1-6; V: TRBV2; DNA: TGTGCCACCCAGACAGGGAGCTCCTATAATTCACCCCTCCACTTT; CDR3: CATQTGSSYNSPLHF
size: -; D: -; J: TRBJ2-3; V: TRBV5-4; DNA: -; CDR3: CAGQVGGGTDTQFF
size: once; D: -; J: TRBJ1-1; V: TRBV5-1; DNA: TGCGCCAGCAGCTTAAGACCCGGACCGAACACTGAAGCTTTCTTT; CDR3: CASSLRPGPNTEAFF
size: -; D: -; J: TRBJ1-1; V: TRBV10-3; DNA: TGTGCCATCATCGCGGACAGTAACACTGAAGCTTTCTTT; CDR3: CAIIADSNTEAFF
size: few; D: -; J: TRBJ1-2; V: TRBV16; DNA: TGTGCCAGCCAGGCCGGTGGGCAGCGCGGCTACACCTTC; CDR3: CASQAGGQRGYTF
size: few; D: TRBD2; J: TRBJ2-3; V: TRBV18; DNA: TGTGCCAGCTCAACTTCCGGGACTAGCAGAACAGATACGCAGTATTTT; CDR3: CASSTSGTSRTDTQYF
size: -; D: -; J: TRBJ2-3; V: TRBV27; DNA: TGTGCCAGCAGTCCCAACTCCGTCCCTCAAACAGATACGCAGTATTTT; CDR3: CASSPNSVPQTDTQYF
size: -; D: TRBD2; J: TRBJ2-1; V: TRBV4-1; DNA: TGCGCCAGCAGCCAAGTGTCTAGCGGAAAACCATACAATGAGCAGTTCTTC; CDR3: CASSQVSSGKPYNEQFF
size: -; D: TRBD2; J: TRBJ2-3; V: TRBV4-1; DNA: TGCGCCAGCAGCCAAGTGGGACTAGTGGGGACAGATACGCAGTATTTT; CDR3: CASSQVGLVGTDTQYF
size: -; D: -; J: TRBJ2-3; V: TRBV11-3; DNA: TGTGCCAGCAGGGGGAGAGGAACGCAGTATTTT; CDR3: CASRGRGTQYF
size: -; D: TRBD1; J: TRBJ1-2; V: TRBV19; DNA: TGTGCCAGTAGTCCGCCGGACAGGGGCTATGGCTACACCTTC; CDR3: CASSPPDRGYGYTF
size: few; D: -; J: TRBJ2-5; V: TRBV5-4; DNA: TGTGCCAGCAGCTTGGGGCAGGCGGAGACCCAGTACTTC; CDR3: CASSLGQAETQYF
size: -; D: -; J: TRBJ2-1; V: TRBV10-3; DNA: TGTGCCACCTCCCTGGGTTTGATTTCGGATAATGAGCAGTTCTTC; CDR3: CATSLGLISDNEQFF
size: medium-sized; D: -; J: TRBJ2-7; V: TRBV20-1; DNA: TGCAGTGCTAGAGCGGCCAGCGGCCGTACCTACGAGCAGTACTTC; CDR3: CSARAASGRTYEQYF
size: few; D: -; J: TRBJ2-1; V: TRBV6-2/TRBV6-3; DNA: TGTGCCAGCAGTTACTCCAGAGAGGGTGAGCAGTTCTTC; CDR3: CASSYSREGEQFF